A selection of T cell receptor beta chains follows, all from one sample in a study of control samples from healthy donors and cancer patients. The method was immunoSEQ multiplex PCR; TCRdb's version includes in-frame clones alone and lacks a portion of them. Among 50,000 to 55,000 clones listed, roughly 87% were seen once. The sequencing sample was made of PBMCs. All receptors derive from a man in his fifties or sixties with head and neck cancer. Both conserved end residues are part of each CDR3. A D gene is named only where the DNA matches it firmly. Rows give clone size only sometimes, using once, few, many, or a class for an expanded clone.

clone_size: -; v_call: TRBV6-6; j_call: TRBJ1-1; d_call: -; cdr3_aa: CASSYPSVQVNTEAFF; cdr3_nt: TGTGCCAGCAGTTACCCGAGCGTACAGGTGAACACTGAAGCTTTCTTT
clone_size: once; v_call: TRBV5-1; j_call: TRBJ2-5; d_call: -; cdr3_aa: CASSPGLGDQYF; cdr3_nt: TGCGCCAGCAGCCCAGGATTAGGGGACCAGTACTTC
clone_size: -; v_call: TRBV18; j_call: TRBJ2-1; d_call: TRBD1; cdr3_aa: CASSPLPDRGLNEQFF; cdr3_nt: TGTGCCAGCTCACCACTCCCGGACAGGGGGCTAAATGAGCAGTTCTTC
clone_size: -; v_call: TRBV18; j_call: TRBJ1-2; d_call: TRBD1; cdr3_aa: CASSPDETGSYGYTF; cdr3_nt: TGTGCCAGCTCACCCGATGAGACAGGGAGCTATGGCTACACCTTC
clone_size: -; v_call: TRBV9; j_call: TRBJ2-3; d_call: TRBD2; cdr3_aa: CASSALAGGPEDTQYF; cdr3_nt: TGTGCCAGCAGCGCTTTAGCGGGGGGGCCGGAGGATACGCAGTATTTT
clone_size: few; v_call: TRBV7-3; j_call: TRBJ2-3; d_call: -; cdr3_aa: CASSPLGGRQYTQYF; cdr3_nt: TGTGCCAGCAGCCCATTAGGGGGACGACAGTACACGCAGTATTTT
clone_size: few; v_call: TRBV7-9; j_call: TRBJ2-1; d_call: -; cdr3_aa: CASSLGAYNEQFF; cdr3_nt: TGTGCCAGCAGCTTGGGGGCCTACAATGAGCAGTTCTTC
clone_size: -; v_call: TRBV29-1; j_call: TRBJ2-7; d_call: -; cdr3_aa: CSVVPPREQYF; cdr3_nt: TGCAGCGTTGTTCCCCCCCGTGAGCAGTACTTC
clone_size: -; v_call: TRBV5-6; j_call: TRBJ1-1; d_call: -; cdr3_aa: CASSSSGTMNTEAFF; cdr3_nt: TGTGCCAGCAGCTCTTCCGGGACGATGAACACTGAAGCTTTCTTT
clone_size: -; v_call: TRBV5-6; j_call: TRBJ2-5; d_call: TRBD2; cdr3_aa: CASSQIKRGPEGETQYF; cdr3_nt: TGTGCCAGCAGCCAAATAAAGCGGGGGCCCGAGGGAGAGACCCAGTACTTC
clone_size: -; v_call: TRBV19; j_call: TRBJ1-2; d_call: -; cdr3_aa: CASKVGGGARTYGYTF; cdr3_nt: TGTGCCAGTAAGGTTGGTGGGGGCGCCCGTACCTATGGCTACACCTTC
clone_size: once; v_call: TRBV24-1; j_call: TRBJ1-3; d_call: -; cdr3_aa: CATSEGDAAGNTIYF; cdr3_nt: TGTGCCACCAGTGAGGGGGATGCTGCTGGAAACACCATATATTTT
clone_size: -; v_call: TRBV9; j_call: TRBJ2-3; d_call: -; cdr3_aa: CASSYSRGFTDTQYF; cdr3_nt: TGTGCCAGCAGCTACAGCCGGGGATTCACAGATACGCAGTATTTT
clone_size: -; v_call: TRBV9; j_call: TRBJ2-5; d_call: TRBD1; cdr3_aa: CASSVGPDREETQYF; cdr3_nt: TGTGCCAGCAGCGTAGGGCCAGACAGGGAAGAGACCCAGTACTTC
clone_size: once; v_call: TRBV5-4; j_call: TRBJ1-2; d_call: -; cdr3_aa: CASSPRTGNYGYTF; cdr3_nt: TGTGCCAGCAGCCCTCGGACGGGGAACTATGGCTACACCTTC